This TCR beta chain was recovered during a study of blood T cell repertoires in COVID-19. Germline V lookup: CDR1 SGHNT, CDR2 YENEEA. The V end was cut by 1 base, the J end by 3 bases, with 16 bases between. This CDR3 has 17 residues. Study processing details: By means of reference gene primer amplification, nucleated cell counts were estimated. Here immunoSEQ multiplex PCR was the method, and the copy in TCRdb shows in-frame clones only, minus some. V and J calls and clone size are those listed in that table; D and trimming were worked out from the DNA. The data hold 110,000 to 150,000 clones, with around 89% observed a single time.

This sequence joins TRBV11-3 and TRBJ1-5; D remains unclear. The sequenced material came from peripheral blood. The TCR was taken from a man aged 55 to 70 with active or convalescent COVID-19. CDR3 sequence: CASSLVDGRIYNQPQHF. CDR3 sequence (DNA): TGTGCCAGCAGCTTAGTTGACGGCAGGATCTACAATCAGCCCCAGCATTTT.